Shown below are 31 T cell receptor beta chains from a single sample sequenced in a study of identical twins. TCRdb called the 5' RACE reads again in MiXCR, with one record for every CDR3 protein. The top ten hold around 4.4% of the sample, which has 600,000 to 800,000 distinct CDR3 sequences, 21% seen once. The sample was also linked to a second study, of T cells expressing NK-cell markers.

The sequencing sample was made of PBMCs. The receptors originated from a woman younger than 35 in good health.

The chain joins TRBV20-1 to TRBJ1-2; tentative D call: TRBD1 (5 bases). The germline V gene has CDR1 DFQATT and CDR2 SNEGSKA (reference sequence). CDR3 size: 13 residues. V dropped 6 bases and J dropped 7 bases, with 18 bases sitting between them. The CDR3 sequence: CSAHHPGRGGYTF. CDR3 DNA: TGCAGTGCCCACCACCCGGGGCGAGGTGGCTACACCTTC.

The genes are TRBV4-2 and TRBJ2-5; D unresolved. V was trimmed by 0 bases and J by 5 bases, leaving 13 bases between them. CDR3 size: 15 residues. Germline V gene lookup returns CDR1 LGHNA and CDR2 YNFKEQ. Written as DNA, the CDR3 is TGTGCCAGCAGCCAAGAAGGAAGGTTCGGGGAGACCCAGTACTTC. As protein: CASSQEGRFGETQYF.

The chain is built from TRBV20-1 and TRBJ1-2; the D gene is possibly TRBD1 (6 bases). The CDR3 has 18 residues. V was cut by 3 bases and J by 6 bases, with 29 bases left in between. Germline CDR1 DFQATT, CDR2 SNEGSKA (reference sequence). The CDR3 region has the DNA TGCAGTGCTAGCTCCCGACCGGGTACAGGGATAAGATCCGATGGCTACACCTTC. Its protein product is CSASSRPGTGIRSDGYTF.

This clonotype was seen a few times. The chain couples TRBV12-3 or TRBV12-4 to TRBJ2-7; 7 positions match TRBD2. The CDR3 length is 15 residues. V trimming: 6 bases; J trimming: 0 bases; junction bases outside the gene matches: 8. This chain's CDR3 is CASSSLRGSSYEQYF. CDR3 sequence (DNA): TGTGCCAGCAGCTCCCTACGCGGGAGCTCCTACGAGCAGTACTTC.

Only one count was recorded for this clonotype. This chain connects TRBV6-2 or TRBV6-3 to TRBJ2-5; D is possibly TRBD1 or TRBD2 (5 bases each). V lost 4 bases and J lost 7, with 13 bases in between. The germline V gene has CDR1 MNHEY and CDR2 SVGEGT. The CDR3 loop spans 13 amino acids. This CDR3 is CASSSTTQGTQYF. In nucleotides, the CDR3 is TGTGCCAGCAGTTCGACTACTCAGGGGACCCAGTACTTC.

There are a few counts of this clonotype. The chain recombines TRBV12-3 or TRBV12-4 with TRBJ2-1; 14 bases match TRBD2. Trimming at V came to 7 bases and at J to 8 bases, leaving 10 bases not matched to a gene. This CDR3 contains 16 residues. CDR3 sequence: CASTDGGTSGSHEQFF. CDR3 bases: TGTGCCAGCACCGATGGAGGGACTAGCGGGAGCCATGAGCAGTTCTTC.

This clonotype showed up many times. This chain links TRBV5-1 with TRBJ2-1; no definite D call. The CDR3 has 12 amino acids. The germline gives CDR1 SGHRS, CDR2 YFSETQ. Trimming shortened V by 2 bases and J by 6 bases, and 6 bases separated the two germline ends. The CDR3 region has the DNA TGCGCCAGCAGCTTCGCGCGCAATGAGCAGTTCTTC. Its protein is CASSFARNEQFF.

This sequence joins TRBV3-1 and TRBJ2-3, with D possibly called TRBD1 or TRBD2 (5 bases each). Trimming left V 5 bases short and J 5 bases short, with 17 bases between. Germline V lookup: CDR1 LGHDT, CDR2 YNNKEL (reference sequence). This CDR3 has 15 amino acids. As DNA, the CDR3 is TGTGCCAGCAGCACCCCGGGGCCTACAGGAGATACGCAGTATTTT. This gives the protein CASSTPGPTGDTQYF.

This chain uses TRBV24-1 with TRBJ2-1; D tentatively fits TRBD1 or TRBD2 (5 bases each). The CDR3 is made up of 17 amino acids. The germline V gene encodes CDR1 KGHDR and CDR2 SFDVKD. Trimming cost V 7 bases and J 4 bases, with 22 bases left between them. CDR3 loop: CATSAAPRAGQYNEQFF. DNA for the CDR3: TGTGCCACCAGCGCGGCTCCCAGGGCGGGCCAATACAATGAGCAGTTCTTC.

The sample holds many counts of this clonotype. The chain has TRBV6-2 or TRBV6-3 and TRBJ1-2; D possibly corresponds to TRBD1 (6 bases). V was trimmed by 0 bases and J by 4 bases, leaving 9 bases between them. Germline V gene data show CDR1 as MNHEY and CDR2 as SVGEGT. The CDR3 is 14 residues long. For the CDR3, the DNA is TGTGCCAGCAGTTACTCGGGACAAACCTATGGCTACACCTTC. Translating gives CASSYSGQTYGYTF.

This clonotype was recorded only once. This chain uses TRBV20-1 with TRBJ2-3; maybe TRBD2 (6 bases). This CDR3 has 14 amino acids. Germline loops: CDR1 DFQATT, CDR2 SNEGSKA (reference sequence). V was clipped by 0 bases and J by 3 bases, with 10 bases between them. The CDR3 DNA is TGCAGTGCTAGAGAGGCGGGGCGGACAGATACGCAGTATTTT. Its protein product is CSAREAGRTDTQYF.

The sample holds a few counts of this clonotype. The V gene is TRBV6-1, the J gene TRBJ1-1, with 7 bases lining up with TRBD1. CDR1 and CDR2 from the germline V gene are MNHNS and SASEGT. V gave up 5 bases and J gave up 1 base; unmatched junction bases: 4. CDR3 length: 14 residues. CDR3 sequence (DNA): TGTGCCAGCAGTAAACGGACAGGGAACACTGAAGCTTTCTTT. Translation gives CASSKRTGNTEAFF.

This clonotype was seen a handful of times. The chain has TRBV2 and TRBJ1-1; D not certain. V dropped 1 base and J dropped 1 base, with 4 bases sitting between them. There are 13 residues in the CDR3. The V gene's germline CDR1 is SNHLY and CDR2 FYNNEI. Here the CDR3 reads CASSEESNTEAFF. The CDR3 DNA reads TGTGCCAGCAGTGAAGAGTCGAACACTGAAGCTTTCTTT.

DNA of the CDR3: TGTGCCAGCACCCCTAAGGGGTACGCGACGCAGTATTTT. Protein product: CASTPKGYATQYF. The V gene is TRBV7-9, the J gene TRBJ2-3; TRBD1 might be the D (5 bases). The CDR3 length is 13 residues. Trimming removed 7 bases from V and 9 bases from J, with 17 bases in between. CDR1 and CDR2 from the germline V gene are SEHNR and FQNEAQ (reference sequence).

The sample holds a few counts of this clonotype. The chain is built from TRBV6-5 and TRBJ2-3; D might be TRBD1 (6 bases). The CDR3 totals 16 residues. Germline CDR1 and CDR2: MNHEY and SVGAGI. Trimming took 0 bases from V and 6 from J, leaving 16 bases between them. The CDR3: CASSYSGQWGRDTQYF. The DNA of the CDR3 is TGTGCCAGCAGTTACTCAGGTCAATGGGGGCGGGATACGCAGTATTTT.

This clonotype has a count of ten or more. The gene calls are TRBV4-3 and TRBJ2-1; 14 bases agree with TRBD2. This CDR3 spans 18 amino acids. CDR1 is LGHNA, CDR2 YSLEER, per germline. The ends lost 0 bases at V and 9 bases at J; junction bases unmatched: 10. The CDR3 is CASSQDGIGTSGSGEQFF. CDR3 DNA sequence: TGCGCCAGCAGCCAAGATGGCATTGGGACTAGCGGGAGTGGTGAGCAGTTCTTC.

This clonotype has just a few counts. The rearrangement joins TRBV10-3 to TRBJ2-3, with a possible D match to TRBD2 (6 bases). Germline assignment: CDR1 ENHRY and CDR2 SYGVKD. The CDR3 runs to 12 residues. V lost 2 bases and J 6 bases, leaving 6 bases between the germline ends. Written as DNA, the CDR3 is TGTGCCATCAGTGAGCTAGCGGATACGCAGTATTTT. Its protein product is CAISELADTQYF.

By frequency in the sample, this clonotype is medium-sized. CDR3 in amino acids: CSATRLNTGELFF. The CDR3 nucleotides read TGCAGTGCTACCCGTCTGAACACCGGGGAGCTGTTTTTT. The chain links TRBV20-1 to TRBJ2-2; no definite D call. The V gene lost 4 bases and the J gene lost 1 base, with 7 bases spanning the gap. There are 13 residues in the CDR3. Germline loops: CDR1 DFQATT, CDR2 SNEGSKA (reference sequence).

The chain links TRBV12-3 or TRBV12-4 to TRBJ1-1; D gene unclear. The CDR3 runs 13 residues. The V and J ends lost 5 bases and 5 bases respectively, with 12 bases between them. The CDR3 loop is CASSPQYETEAFF. The DNA for the CDR3 is TGTGCCAGCAGTCCTCAATACGAAACTGAAGCTTTCTTT.

J is TRBJ2-7 and V is TRBV6-1; the match to TRBD1 covers 7 bases. V lost 7 bases and J lost 1; bases outside the gene matches: 13. Germline values: CDR1 MNHNS, CDR2 SASEGT. The CDR3 runs 16 residues. CDR3 bases: TGTGCCAGCACCCCCACGGGGACAGAGATGTCCTACGAGCAGTACTTC. Its translation: CASTPTGTEMSYEQYF.

This clonotype was seen at least ten times. This rearrangement joins TRBV2 to TRBJ1-3, with a weak D call TRBD1 (5 bases). Germline assignment: CDR1 SNHLY and CDR2 FYNNEI. Trimming took off 6 bases at V and 0 bases at J, with 12 bases between the two ends. The CDR3 covers 15 residues. The CDR3 spells CASRPGGLSGNTIYF. In DNA form, the CDR3 reads TGTGCCAGCAGACCCGGGGGACTCTCTGGAAACACCATATATTTT.

J is TRBJ2-5 and V is TRBV7-9, with a weak D call TRBD1 (5 bases). In germline, CDR1 is SEHNR, CDR2 FQNEAQ (reference sequence). V lost 4 bases and J lost 5, with 14 bases in between. The CDR3 covers 14 residues. The CDR3 here is CASSSGPVWETQYF. CDR3 nucleotide sequence: TGTGCCAGCAGCTCAGGGCCGGTGTGGGAGACCCAGTACTTC.

The CDR3 is CATSRDLAAYEQYF. Here the CDR3 DNA reads TGTGCCACCAGCAGAGATCTAGCGGCCTACGAGCAGTACTTC. The V and J genes are TRBV15 and TRBJ2-7; 7 bases agree with TRBD2. The V gene's germline CDR1 is LNHNV and CDR2 YYDKDF (reference sequence). V shed 0 bases, J shed 2 bases, and the junction held 1 base outside the gene matches. CDR3 size: 14 residues.

The chain carries TRBV20-1 and TRBJ2-7; D remains unclear. Trimming removed 4 bases at V and 4 bases at J, with 14 bases between. The germline CDR1 and CDR2 sequences are DFQATT and SNEGSKA (reference sequence). The CDR3 contains 13 residues. The CDR3 DNA reads TGCAGTGCTACGGCCCAGGTTTCGTACGAGCAGTACTTC. It codes for CSATAQVSYEQYF.

The chain couples TRBV12-3 or TRBV12-4 to TRBJ2-5; D is perhaps TRBD2 (5 bases). Between the trimmed V and J ends, which lost 5 bases and 8 bases, there was a span of 18 bases. The CDR3 runs 14 residues. CDR3 region: CASSPRGWPRTQYF. CDR3 DNA sequence: TGTGCCAGCAGTCCCCGCGGGTGGCCCAGAACCCAGTACTTC.

This clonotype occurred a few times. This chain uses TRBV29-1 with TRBJ2-7; D gene unclear. V was clipped by 6 bases and J by 3 bases, with 9 bases between them. Germline lookup yields CDR1 SQVTM and CDR2 ANQGSEA. CDR3 length equals 11 residues. CDR3 loop: CSVSGDYEQYF. CDR3 in DNA: TGCAGCGTCTCAGGAGACTACGAGCAGTACTTC.

The gene calls are TRBV12-3 or TRBV12-4 and TRBJ2-1, with 8 bases fitting TRBD2. The V and J ends lost 8 bases and 9 bases, in that order; junction bases with no gene match: 9. This CDR3 region has 13 residues. The CDR3 bases are TGTGCCAGCGTGACGGGAGGGTTTCGTGAGCAGTTCTTC. This gives the protein CASVTGGFREQFF.

The rearrangement uses TRBV27 and TRBJ2-3; a possible D gene is TRBD1 (5 bases). Germline V gives CDR1 MNHEY, CDR2 SMNVEV (reference sequence). Trimming took off 8 bases at V and 2 bases at J, with 17 bases between the two ends. This CDR3 is built from 15 residues. The DNA of the CDR3 is TGTGCCAGCGTCAAAAACGGTGGGGCCACAGATACGCAGTATTTT. Its protein is CASVKNGGATDTQYF.

This clonotype was found a few times. This sequence joins TRBV20-1 and TRBJ2-1; no firm D call. Trimming removed 7 bases at V and 6 bases at J, with 16 bases between. This CDR3 has 13 amino acids. Germline CDR1 and CDR2: DFQATT and SNEGSKA (reference sequence). The CDR3 DNA sequence: TGCAGTGTACATTATTATTTTCCCAATGAGCAGTTCTTC. This codes for CSVHYYFPNEQFF.

This sequence joins TRBV12-3 or TRBV12-4 and TRBJ2-3, with 11 bases fitting TRBD2. CDR3 length: 14 amino acids. The V segment lost 7 bases and the J segment 4 bases; nucleotides outside the gene matches: 4. This CDR3 is CASNLAGGSDTQYF. The CDR3 DNA reads as TGTGCCAGCAACCTAGCGGGGGGATCAGATACGCAGTATTTT.

The J gene is TRBJ2-7, the V gene TRBV7-6, with no clear D. V was clipped by 5 bases and J by 0 bases, with 11 bases between them. CDR3 length: 14 amino acids. Germline lookup yields CDR1 SGHVS and CDR2 FNYEAQ. The CDR3 DNA reads as TGTGCCAGCAGCCCCAGGTTTGCCTCCTACGAGCAGTACTTC. Its protein is CASSPRFASYEQYF.